Listed here is a single TCR beta chain. V shed 2 bases and J shed 3 bases, with 8 bases lying between them. This CDR3 region has 12 residues. Germline V gives CDR1 GTSNPN, CDR2 SVGIG (reference sequence). The data are from a study of blood T cell repertoires in COVID-19. In the original analysis: Amplification from reference gene primers served as the basis for estimated nucleated cell counts. Sequencing used immunoSEQ multiplex PCR; TCRdb keeps in-frame clones, though not all of them. V and J calls and clone size are those listed in that table; D and trimming were worked out from the DNA. The table has tens of thousands of clones, 75% to 85% seen once.

The chain couples TRBV30 to TRBJ2-7; maybe TRBD2 (6 bases). Specimen: peripheral blood. The clonotype originates from a human donor in a cohort sampled during active COVID-19. The CDR3, as DNA: TGTGCCTGGAGTCCGACTAGCTACGAGCAGTACTTC. Amino acids: CAWSPTSYEQYF.